This TCR beta chain was found in a study of cytomegalovirus exposure and HLA in healthy donors. In the study overall: The platform used for the 95 to 150 validation repertoires matched that of the 500 to 850 first-cohort repertoires, a later analysis reported. General study points: In the approximately 120 validation repertoires, a later analysis found that first-cohort TCR clusters tended to co-occur. The classifier reportedly diagnosed cytomegalovirus status with high specificity and sensitivity. The listing of roughly 160 TCR beta chains classed them as cytomegalovirus-associated.

The table lists this clone with a count of one. Its target is not known. The method was immunoSEQ multiplex PCR; TCRdb's version includes in-frame clones alone and lacks a portion of them. The sample contains about 130,000 clones, about 87% of which appear only once. V gave up 4 bases and J gave up 5 bases; unmatched junction bases: 19. The CDR3 covers 18 residues. CDR1 LGHNT and CDR2 FRNRAP come from the germline V gene. The J gene is TRBJ1-2, the V gene TRBV12-5; 7 bases agree with TRBD1. This receptor was identified in a woman aged 25-40 years in good health and CMV-seropositive. The sample comprised PBMCs. The CDR3 sequence: CASGSRTGATPTRYGYTF. The DNA of the CDR3 is TGTGCTAGTGGTTCCAGGACAGGCGCCACCCCTACCCGTTATGGCTACACCTTC.